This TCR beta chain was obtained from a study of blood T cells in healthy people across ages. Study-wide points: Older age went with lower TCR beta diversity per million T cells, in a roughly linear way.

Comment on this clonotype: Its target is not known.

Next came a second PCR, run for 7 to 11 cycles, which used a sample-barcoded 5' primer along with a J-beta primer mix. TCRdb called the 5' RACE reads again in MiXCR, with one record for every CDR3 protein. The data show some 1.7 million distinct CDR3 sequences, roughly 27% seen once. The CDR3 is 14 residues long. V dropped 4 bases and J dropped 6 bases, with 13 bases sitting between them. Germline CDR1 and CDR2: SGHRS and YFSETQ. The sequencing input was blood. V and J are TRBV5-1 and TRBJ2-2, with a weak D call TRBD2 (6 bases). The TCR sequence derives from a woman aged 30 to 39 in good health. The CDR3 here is CASSHPAGSGELFF. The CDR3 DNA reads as TGCGCCAGCAGCCACCCGGCGGGATCCGGGGAGCTGTTTTTT.